Listed below are T cell receptor beta chains from one sample, sequenced in a study of lymphopenia after photon versus proton radiotherapy. The repertoire was sequenced with immunoSEQ multiplex PCR; TCRdb's copy has only in-frame clones and lacks some. The top ten hold less than 3.5% of the sample, which has approximately 71,000 clones, just over 90% seen once. The sample in question was peripheral blood, obtained from a patient treated with photon-based radiotherapy. The origin of the receptors is a woman aged 70-85 years with pancreatic cancer. Both conserved end residues are trimmed from each CDR3. The order of the fields is V gene, J gene, CDR3 length, clone size, CDR3 protein. Size tells how often a clone was seen (once, few, many) or the class of an expanded clone, and some rows leave it out.

>TRBV19|TRBJ2-6|12|.
ASTGLSGANVLT
>TRBV7-6|TRBJ2-2|14|.
ASSLGLAANTGELF
>TRBV9|TRBJ2-3|13|.
ASSVAYGSADTQY
>TRBV7-6|TRBJ2-7|14|.
ASSLVGAGAAYEQY
>TRBV7-3|TRBJ2-7|13|.
ASSPVAGSRLEQY
>TRBV5-4|TRBJ2-2|12|.
ASTLQGNTGELF
>TRBV9|TRBJ2-7|13|.
ASSVGGRAQYEQY
>TRBV29-1|TRBJ2-7|11|.
SVIRTDPYEQY
>TRBV11-2|TRBJ1-3|14|.
ASSLVHRGLGNTIY
>TRBV29-1|TRBJ2-3|12|.
SVEAWWGTDTQY
>TRBV4-1|TRBJ2-1|12|.
ASSQWTDYNEQF
>TRBV7-2|TRBJ1-2|11|.
ASSSGRSYGYT
>TRBV18|TRBJ2-2|14|.
ASSSRQGPNTGELF
>TRBV6-1|TRBJ1-5|16|.
ASSEIAGFLAGNQPQH
>TRBV7-3|TRBJ2-2|12|.
ASSNTANTGELF
>TRBV2|TRBJ2-1|11|once
ASSEARDGEQF
>TRBV18|TRBJ2-6|15|.
ASSDRGPSSGANVLT
>TRBV19|TRBJ2-1|13|.
ASSIKTGARGEQF
>TRBV27|TRBJ1-1|11|.
ASSLLPDTEAF
>TRBV7-2|TRBJ2-2|14|once
ASSLAGQGVSGELF
>TRBV28|TRBJ1-2|10|once
ASSSTGGGYT
>TRBV5-1|TRBJ2-2|13|.
ATKGGASNTGELF
>TRBV19|TRBJ1-1|11|once
ASSIIMNTEAF
>TRBV12-5|TRBJ2-4|15|.
ASGLEAGRLAKNIQY
>TRBV4-1|TRBJ2-5|11|.
ASSQLTGETQY
>TRBV6-1|TRBJ2-5|11|.
ASSEGRAATQY